Listed below are T cell receptor beta chains from one sample, sequenced in a study of T cells in Graves' hyperthyroidism and ophthalmopathy. TCRdb reprocessed the multiplex PCR reads with MiXCR, giving one entry per CDR3 protein. The sample has 150,000 or so distinct CDR3 sequences, approximately 20% seen once; the top ten hold about two thirds. The sample taken for sequencing was blood. Receptors were obtained from a woman between 45 and 60 years old with Graves' hyperthyroidism that later progressed to Graves' ophthalmopathy. Each CDR3 is given with its conserved first and last residue. Each record gives: V gene, clone size, D gene, CDR3 length, J gene, CDR3 DNA, CDR3 protein. D genes are given only for firm matches. Only part of the rows carry a size: once, few, many, or a class if the clone is expanded.

>TRBV7-6|many|NA|14|TRBJ2-1
TGTGCCAGCAGCTTAGTAGTTTTGAGCACCGAGCAGTTCTTC
CASSLVVLSTEQFF
>TRBV20-1|many|NA|15|TRBJ2-7
TGCAGTGCTAGAGACCCCTACAACCCGTCCTACGAGCAGTACTTC
CSARDPYNPSYEQYF
>TRBV27|many|TRBD2|14|TRBJ2-1
TGTGCCAGCGGGAGTTGGACTAGCGTCAATGAGCAGTTCTTC
CASGSWTSVNEQFF
>TRBV29-1|few|NA|15|TRBJ1-2
TGCAGCGTGACGACGCCTGCGGGACGGAGCGGTGGCTACACCTTC
CSVTTPAGRSGGYTF
>TRBV6-2/TRBV6-3|NA|NA|14|TRBJ2-7
TGTGCCAGCAGTTACTCGAATACAGGTTACGAGCAGTACTTC
CASSYSNTGYEQYF
>TRBV27|few|TRBD1|13|TRBJ1-2
TGTGCCAGCAGGCCAGACAGGGAGTTCGGCTACACCTTC
CASRPDREFGYTF
>TRBV28|many|TRBD2|14|TRBJ2-1
TGTGCCAGCACGACTAGCGGGAGTTACAATGAGCAGTTCTTC
CASTTSGSYNEQFF
>TRBV6-1|many|NA|12|TRBJ2-7
TGTGCCAGCAACGCCGGATCCTACGAGCAGTACTTC
CASNAGSYEQYF
>TRBV11-2|once|NA|16|TRBJ1-2
TGTGCCAGCAGCTTAGGGGGGGCAGCATCTAACTATGGCTACACCTTC
CASSLGGAASNYGYTF
>TRBV28|many|TRBD2|15|TRBJ2-1
TGTGCCAGCAGTACCTTAGCGGGAGGTCAAAATGAGCAGTTCTTC
CASSTLAGGQNEQFF
>TRBV29-1|NA|TRBD1|16|TRBJ1-2
TGCAGCGTTGGCGGAAGCCAGGGGGCGGATTTCTATGGCTACACCTTC
CSVGGSQGADFYGYTF
>TRBV20-1|many|NA|14|TRBJ2-1
TGCAGTGCTAGTAGGCTCGGAACCTACAATGAGCAGTTCTTC
CSASRLGTYNEQFF
>TRBV7-9|many|NA|11|TRBJ2-1
TGTGCCAGCAGCTTAGTTGGTGAGCAGTTCTTC
CASSLVGEQFF
>TRBV5-6|few|NA|13|TRBJ2-5
TGTGCCAGCACCCGACCGGGCGGGGCCCGGTGGTACTTC
CASTRPGGARWYF
>TRBV28|many|NA|15|TRBJ2-5
TGTGCCAGCAGTTCATTTACAGGGTCTGGCCCGACCCAGTACTTC
CASSSFTGSGPTQYF
>TRBV28|NA|NA|12|TRBJ2-1
TGTGCCAGCAGTGTCAGGGTTTACGAGCAGTTCTTC
CASSVRVYEQFF
>TRBV5-1|NA|TRBD2|18|TRBJ2-2
TGCGCCAGCAGCCCCCGGACTAGCGGGAGAGCTAACACCGGGGAGCTGTTTTTT
CASSPRTSGRANTGELFF
>TRBV18|few|NA|13|TRBJ1-1
TGTGCCAGCTCACCTCAACAGAACACTGAAGCTTTCTTT
CASSPQQNTEAFF
>TRBV4-1|few|NA|14|TRBJ1-2
TGCGCCAGCAGCCATTGGGGAGCTAACTATGGCTACACCTTC
CASSHWGANYGYTF
>TRBV15|many|NA|13|TRBJ1-5
TGTGCCACCAGCAGGGGCGGGAGTCAGCCCCAGCATTTT
CATSRGGSQPQHF
>TRBV6-1|many|NA|13|TRBJ2-5
TGTGCCAGCAGTGTGGAATGGGGATTGACCCAGTACTTC
CASSVEWGLTQYF
>TRBV3-1|NA|NA|14|TRBJ1-1
TGTGCCAGCAGCCGTGGGACCGAGCGAACTGAAGCTTTCTTT
CASSRGTERTEAFF
>TRBV6-1|many|NA|12|TRBJ2-7
TGTGCCAGCAGTGAAGCCCGCTACGAGCAGTACTTC
CASSEARYEQYF
>TRBV11-2|NA|TRBD1|17|TRBJ1-2
TGTGCCAGCACCGACCCCGGTGGGACAGGGCCCCTCTATGGCTACACCTTC
CASTDPGGTGPLYGYTF
>TRBV5-4|many|NA|12|TRBJ2-7
TGTGCCTTCGGGGTGGTCCCGTACGAGCAGTACTTC
CAFGVVPYEQYF
>TRBV30|NA|NA|12|TRBJ1-1
TGTGCCTGGAGATCTGGGGCCACTGAAGCTTTCTTT
CAWRSGATEAFF
>TRBV27|once|NA|16|TRBJ1-2
TGTGCCAGCAGTTGGGCAGGGGCGAACCCAAACTATGGCTACACCTTC
CASSWAGANPNYGYTF
>TRBV7-2|NA|NA|14|TRBJ1-1
TGTGCCAGCAGCTCGTCCCAGCTGAACACTGAAGCTTTCTTT
CASSSSQLNTEAFF
>TRBV28|many|NA|13|TRBJ2-7
TGTGCCAGCAGTTTATTTGGGGACCACGAGCAGTACTTC
CASSLFGDHEQYF
>TRBV12-3/TRBV12-4|many|TRBD2|16|TRBJ2-2
TGTGCCAGCAGTCCTCTAGCGGGAGGCAGCACCGGGGAGCTGTTTTTT
CASSPLAGGSTGELFF
>TRBV7-2|many|NA|16|TRBJ1-5
TGTGCCAGCAGCCCAAGGACGGGAATGAGCAATCAGCCCCAGCATTTT
CASSPRTGMSNQPQHF
>TRBV29-1|few|TRBD1|14|TRBJ2-1
TGCAGCGTCCCAGGGACAGAATCCTACAATGAGCAGTTCTTC
CSVPGTESYNEQFF
>TRBV20-1|NA|TRBD1|16|TRBJ2-7
TGCAGTGCTAGAACCCCCGGGACAGGGAACAAGGGCGAGCAGTACTTC
CSARTPGTGNKGEQYF
>TRBV5-1|many|TRBD1|20|TRBJ2-2
TGCGCCAGCAGCTTGGCCGGGTACAGGGGGCAGCGGGCGAACACCGGGGAGCTGTTTTTT
CASSLAGYRGQRANTGELFF
>TRBV18|many|NA|15|TRBJ1-3
TGTGCCAGCTGGCCGGGACCGTTATTTGGAAACACCATATATTTT
CASWPGPLFGNTIYF
>TRBV2|many|NA|14|TRBJ1-5
TGTGCCAGCAGTGGATCAGGGCTCAATCAGCCCCAGCATTTT
CASSGSGLNQPQHF
>TRBV28|once|TRBD1|16|TRBJ2-5
TGTGCCAGCAGCCAAATAGGGACAGGGCCGCGGGAGACCCAGTACTTC
CASSQIGTGPRETQYF
>TRBV15|once|TRBD2|16|TRBJ2-3
TGTGCCACCAGCAACCCCTTAGCGGGAGCTGCAGATACGCAGTATTTT
CATSNPLAGAADTQYF
>TRBV2|few|NA|14|TRBJ2-2
TGTGCCAGCAGTGAAACCCTATCCACCGGGGAGCTGTTTTTT
CASSETLSTGELFF
>TRBV20-1|many|TRBD1|15|TRBJ2-7
TGCAGTGCTAGAGAATGGGACAGCCATTCCTACGAGCAGTACTTC
CSAREWDSHSYEQYF
>TRBV6-1|many|TRBD1|15|TRBJ1-5
TGTGCCAGCACCAAACGACAGGGGGGGGGTCAGCCCCAGCATTTT
CASTKRQGGGQPQHF
>TRBV28|many|TRBD2|15|TRBJ2-7
TGTGCCAGCAGTTTATCGGGGGCGGGAGGCTACGAGCAGTACTTC
CASSLSGAGGYEQYF
>TRBV28|few|NA|16|TRBJ2-7
TGTGCCAGCAGTGGGCGTCGGAGAGGGGTCGGTTACGAGCAGTACTTC
CASSGRRRGVGYEQYF
>TRBV20-1|many|NA|12|TRBJ1-5
TGCAGTGCTAGCCAGGGTGAACAGCCCCAGCATTTT
CSASQGEQPQHF
>TRBV18|many|TRBD2|13|TRBJ2-5
TGTGCCAGCTCACTGAGCGGGAAAGAGACCCAGTACTTC
CASSLSGKETQYF
>TRBV5-1|many|NA|14|TRBJ2-1
TGCGCCAGCAGCTTGGAGTCTAGACGGCGTGAGCAGTTCTTC
CASSLESRRREQFF
>TRBV18|few|TRBD2|19|TRBJ2-4
TGTGCCAGCTCACCGATCGGGACTAGCGGGGGAAAACACAAAAACATTCAGTACTTC
CASSPIGTSGGKHKNIQYF
>TRBV29-1|many|NA|14|TRBJ2-1
TGCAGCGTTGACCCTCTGAGGCAGACCAATGAGCAGTTCTTC
CSVDPLRQTNEQFF
>TRBV20-1|NA|TRBD2|14|TRBJ2-3
TGCAGTGCCAGATTAGCGGGGACCACAGATACGCAGTATTTT
CSARLAGTTDTQYF
>TRBV20-1|few|TRBD1|12|TRBJ2-5
TGCAGTGCTTCCGAACAGGGGAAGACCCAGTACTTC
CSASEQGKTQYF
>TRBV15|many|TRBD1|18|TRBJ1-4
TGTGCCACCAGCAGAATTACCGGGACAGCTCGGTCTAATGAAAAACTGTTTTTT
CATSRITGTARSNEKLFF
>TRBV4-1|few|NA|14|TRBJ1-1
TGCGCCAGCAGCCAATGGCCGATGAACACTGAAGCTTTCTTT
CASSQWPMNTEAFF
>TRBV19|NA|NA|16|TRBJ2-3
TGTGCCAGTACGAGGCGACCGACCGGAGGCACAGATACGCAGTATTTT
CASTRRPTGGTDTQYF
>TRBV28|NA|TRBD1|15|TRBJ2-2
TGTGCCAGCAGGTCCGGGACAGAAAACACCGGGGAGCTGTTTTTT
CASRSGTENTGELFF